The T cell receptor beta chain under discussion was sequenced for a study of cytomegalovirus exposure and HLA in healthy donors. Notes on the study in general: Some V segments, TRBV6-2 and TRBV6-3 among them, were indistinguishable and were therefore excluded. An analysis that came later showed most CMV-associated TCR beta chains appearing HLA-restricted.

On this clone itself: Its specificity is not known.

Germline-derived CDR1 and CDR2 are SEHNR and FQNEAQ (reference sequence). The V segment lost 5 bases and the J segment 0 bases; nucleotides outside the gene matches: 6. The CDR3 has 15 amino acids. Primers included in the PCR were 60 Vbeta and 13 Jbeta primers. Libraries were prepared by immunoSEQ multiplex PCR; TCRdb keeps only in-frame clonotypes and omits some of them. In the table there are around 130,000 clones, about two thirds of which are singletons. Sequencing used PBMCs. This clonotype originated in a woman aged 60-75 years in good health and CMV-seropositive. The rearrangement links TRBV7-9 to TRBJ1-1; 7 bases are a match to TRBD1. CDR3 in DNA: TGTGCCAGCAGCCCGCCAGGGGGATTGAACACTGAAGCTTTCTTT. The encoded protein is CASSPPGGLNTEAFF.